Listed below are T cell receptor beta chains from one sample, sequenced in a study of blood T cell repertoires in COVID-19. The data were produced by immunoSEQ multiplex PCR, yet TCRdb's version contains in-frame clones alone and is incomplete. Of roughly 120,000 clones in the sample, roughly 70% are singletons; the top ten hold around 0.9%. The sequenced sample consisted of peripheral blood. These receptors all stem from a human donor with acute or convalescent COVID-19. The donor label of this sample is uncertain. Each CDR3 is given with its conserved first and last residue. A D gene is named only where the DNA matches it firmly. Expanded clones are given a class, and other clones once, few, many or no size at all.

CASSAGESYGYTF TGTGCCAGCTCCGCCGGTGAAAGCTATGGCTACACCTTC TRBJ1-2 TRBV5-4 NA 13 NA
CASRSGQHYGYTF TGTGCCAGCAGATCGGGACAGCACTATGGCTACACCTTC TRBJ1-2 TRBV6-5 TRBD1 13 NA
CSVVRSGGNEQFF TGCAGCGTTGTACGGTCGGGAGGCAATGAGCAGTTCTTC TRBJ2-1 TRBV29-1 TRBD2 13 NA
CASSYLANYGYTF TGTGCCAGCAGTTATCTAGCTAACTATGGCTACACCTTC TRBJ1-2 TRBV6-5 NA 13 NA
CASRVGGTEAFF TGTGCCAGCCGGGTGGGGGGTACTGAAGCTTTCTTT TRBJ1-1 TRBV28 NA 12 NA
CASSYSGGAWETQYF TGTGCCAGCAGCTACAGCGGGGGGGCCTGGGAGACCCAGTACTTC TRBJ2-5 TRBV5-5 TRBD2 15 NA
CASSPGGGGDTQYF TGTGCCAGCAGTCCAGGGGGCGGAGGAGATACGCAGTATTTT TRBJ2-3 TRBV7-3 TRBD1 14 NA
CASSEASGGGETQYF TGTGCCAGCAGTGAAGCTAGCGGGGGGGGAGAGACCCAGTACTTC TRBJ2-5 TRBV6-1 TRBD2 15 NA
CASSRPGQGQTQYF TGTGCCAGCAGCCGACCGGGACAGGGACAGACCCAGTACTTC TRBJ2-5 TRBV5-4 TRBD1 14 NA
CVQGADTGELFF TGTGTCCAGGGGGCGGACACCGGGGAGCTGTTTTTT TRBJ2-2 TRBV7-9 TRBD1 12 few
CATSRDRGYYEQYF TGTGCCACCAGCAGAGACAGGGGGTACTACGAGCAGTACTTC TRBJ2-7 TRBV15 TRBD1 14 NA
CASSPQRGVYNEQFF TGTGCCAGCAGTCCTCAGCGGGGGGTGTACAATGAGCAGTTCTTC TRBJ2-1 TRBV6-6 TRBD2 15 NA
CASSRGQGISTNEKLFF TGTGCCAGCAGCCGAGGACAGGGCATCTCAACTAATGAAAAACTGTTTTTT TRBJ1-4 TRBV7-9 TRBD1 17 few
CASSLSGVTEAFF TGTGCCAGCAGCTTAAGCGGGGTCACTGAAGCTTTCTTT TRBJ1-1 TRBV7-6 NA 13 NA
CASSEGLVANTIYF TGTGCCAGCAGTGAGGGACTGGTGGCAAACACCATATATTTT TRBJ1-3 TRBV2 NA 14 NA
CASSLQSPDTQYF TGTGCCAGCAGCTTACAGTCCCCAGATACGCAGTATTTT TRBJ2-3 TRBV11-2 NA 13 few
CASSPLRQISPLHF TGTGCCAGCAGTCCACTGCGACAGATTTCACCCCTCCACTTT TRBJ1-6 TRBV28 NA 14 NA
CASSLSRNQPQHF TGTGCCAGCAGTTTGAGTCGCAATCAGCCCCAGCATTTT TRBJ1-5 TRBV2 NA 13 NA
CASSYSGYNYGYTF TGTGCCAGCAGTTACTCGGGCTATAACTATGGCTACACCTTC TRBJ1-2 TRBV6-5 NA 14 NA
CSARDAGTAFF TGCAGTGCTAGAGATGCGGGGACGGCTTTCTTT TRBJ1-1 TRBV20-1 NA 11 NA
CASSQDSSYNSPLHF TGCGCCAGCAGCCAAGATAGCTCCTATAATTCACCCCTCCACTTT TRBJ1-6 TRBV4-1 NA 15 NA
CASSRGGNTEAFF TGTGCCAGCAGTAGAGGGGGGAACACTGAAGCTTTCTTT TRBJ1-1 TRBV6-6 NA 13 NA
CASTGGAEAFF TGTGCCAGCACCGGGGGGGCAGAAGCTTTCTTT TRBJ1-1 TRBV6-5 NA 11 NA
CASSFGGQESNQPQHF TGTGCCAGCAGTTTCGGCGGACAGGAGAGCAATCAGCCCCAGCATTTT TRBJ1-5 TRBV28 TRBD1 16 NA
CANSLEYREYEQYF TGCGCCAACAGCTTGGAATACAGAGAATACGAGCAGTACTTC TRBJ2-7 TRBV5-1 NA 14 NA
CASSKAAGLETQYF TGTGCCAGCAGCAAAGCGGCGGGGTTGGAGACCCAGTACTTC TRBJ2-5 TRBV21-1 NA 14 NA
CASSLTSGGYNEQFF TGCGCCAGCAGCTTGACCAGCGGGGGCTACAATGAGCAGTTCTTC TRBJ2-1 TRBV5-1 TRBD2 15 few
CASSPRGGGSYEQYF TGTGCCAGCTCACCACGTGGGGGGGGTTCCTACGAGCAGTACTTC TRBJ2-7 TRBV18 TRBD2 15 NA
CASSSPPRGYTF TGTGCCAGCAGTTCCCCACCGCGAGGCTACACCTTC TRBJ1-2 TRBV28 NA 12 NA
CASSLYTDTQYF TGTGCCAGCAGCTTGTACACAGATACGCAGTATTTT TRBJ2-3 TRBV5-4 NA 12 NA
CASVDRRGTGELFF TGTGCCAGCGTCGACAGGCGCGGCACCGGGGAGCTGTTTTTT TRBJ2-2 TRBV6-5 NA 14 NA
CASSIFMTSGGVGNEQFF TGTGCCAGTAGTATCTTTATGACTAGCGGGGGGGTAGGGAATGAGCAGTTCTTC TRBJ2-1 TRBV19 TRBD2 18 NA
CASSLTGNYGYTF TGTGCCAGCAGTTTGACGGGGAACTATGGCTACACCTTC TRBJ1-2 TRBV28 NA 13 few
CASSLRRGGLYSPLHF TGTGCCAGCAGTTTGCGGAGGGGGGGGTTATATTCACCCCTCCACTTT TRBJ1-6 TRBV27 NA 16 once
CASSRDSVYNEQFF TGTGCCAGTAGTAGGGACAGTGTCTACAATGAGCAGTTCTTC TRBJ2-1 TRBV19 TRBD1 14 NA
CAWRGDRVSGGYTF TGTGCCTGGAGGGGGGACAGGGTTTCGGGAGGCTACACCTTC TRBJ1-2 TRBV30 TRBD1 14 NA
CASSLTSVPGGANVLTF TGTGCCAGCAGCTTAACTAGCGTCCCTGGTGGGGCCAACGTCCTGACTTTC TRBJ2-6 TRBV7-2 TRBD2 17 NA
CASSLRGTGKGYTF TGTGCCAGCAGTTTAAGGGGGACAGGGAAAGGCTACACCTTC TRBJ1-2 TRBV27 TRBD1 14 NA
CASSVAQNSPLHF TGTGCCAGCAGTGTAGCTCAAAATTCACCCCTCCACTTT TRBJ1-6 TRBV2 NA 13 few
CASSAPGGGGIAFF TGCGCCAGCAGCGCCCCTGGCGGCGGGGGGATTGCTTTCTTT TRBJ1-1 TRBV4-1 NA 14 NA
CASSLGWDREETQYF TGTGCTAGCAGCTTAGGGTGGGACAGGGAAGAGACCCAGTACTTC TRBJ2-5 TRBV7-7 TRBD1 15 NA
CASSLGGTGNNSPLHF TGTGCCAGCAGCTTGGGTGGGACAGGGAATAATTCACCCCTCCACTTT TRBJ1-6 TRBV5-8 TRBD1 16 NA
CASSLGTVDTQYF TGTGCCAGCAGCTTAGGAACGGTAGATACGCAGTATTTT TRBJ2-3 TRBV11-2 NA 13 NA
CASRTMTGYNSPLHF TGTGCCAGCAGAACCATGACAGGTTATAATTCACCCCTCCACTTT TRBJ1-6 TRBV6-5 NA 15 few
CASSFALTGSNYGYTF TGTGCCAGCAGTTTCGCCCTGACAGGGAGCAACTATGGCTACACCTTC TRBJ1-2 TRBV6-5 TRBD1 16 few
CASSSITGNYGYTF TGTGCCAGCAGTTCGATAACAGGGAACTATGGCTACACCTTC TRBJ1-2 TRBV27 NA 14 NA
CASSPTVTDTQYF TGCGCCAGCAGCCCTACGGTGACAGATACGCAGTATTTT TRBJ2-3 TRBV5-1 NA 13 NA
CASSLGQGWQPQHF TGTGCCAGCAGTTTGGGACAGGGATGGCAGCCCCAGCATTTT TRBJ1-5 TRBV28 TRBD1 14 NA